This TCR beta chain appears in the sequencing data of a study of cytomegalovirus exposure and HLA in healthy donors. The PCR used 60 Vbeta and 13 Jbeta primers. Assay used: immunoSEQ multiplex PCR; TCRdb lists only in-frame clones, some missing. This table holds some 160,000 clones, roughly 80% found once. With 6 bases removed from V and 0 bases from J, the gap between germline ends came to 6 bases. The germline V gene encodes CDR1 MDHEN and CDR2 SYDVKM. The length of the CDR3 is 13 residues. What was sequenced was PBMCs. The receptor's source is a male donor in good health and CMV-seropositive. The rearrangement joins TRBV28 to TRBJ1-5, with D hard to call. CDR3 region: CASRYSSNQPQHF. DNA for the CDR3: TGTGCCAGCAGGTACAGTAGCAATCAGCCCCAGCATTTT.